Listed below are T cell receptor beta chains from one sample, sequenced in a study of neurological immune-mediated disorders. TCRdb re-derived calls from the 5' RACE reads in MiXCR, one entry per CDR3 protein. The table includes approximately 68,000 distinct CDR3 sequences, around 5% detected once. Sample: PBMCs. These TCRs come from a woman in her seventies with multiple sclerosis. Both conserved end residues are part of each CDR3. Fields, in order: J gene, D gene, V gene, clone size, CDR3 protein, CDR3 DNA. A D gene is named only where the DNA matches it firmly. Not every row has a clone size; where given, it reads once, few, many or a size class.

j_call: TRBJ2-7; d_call: .; v_call: TRBV12-3/TRBV12-4; clone_size: many; cdr3_aa: CASSQQGNGLVQYF; cdr3_nt: TGTGCCAGCAGCCAACAGGGAAACGGCCTCGTACAGTACTTC
j_call: TRBJ2-7; d_call: .; v_call: TRBV27; clone_size: many; cdr3_aa: CASGFGGAGSYEQYF; cdr3_nt: TGTGCCAGCGGTTTTGGGGGCGCCGGTTCCTACGAGCAGTACTTC
j_call: TRBJ2-2; d_call: .; v_call: TRBV5-1; clone_size: many; cdr3_aa: CASSPFSGANTGELFF; cdr3_nt: TGCGCCAGCAGCCCGTTTAGCGGCGCGAACACCGGGGAGCTGTTTTTT
j_call: TRBJ2-7; d_call: TRBD1; v_call: TRBV7-9; clone_size: many; cdr3_aa: CASSPRQGHYEQYF; cdr3_nt: TGTGCCAGCAGCCCCAGACAGGGGCACTACGAGCAGTACTTC
j_call: TRBJ1-5; d_call: .; v_call: TRBV5-5; clone_size: many; cdr3_aa: CASSLMGKPQHF; cdr3_nt: TGTGCCAGCAGCTTGATGGGGAAGCCCCAGCATTTT
j_call: TRBJ2-5; d_call: TRBD2; v_call: TRBV10-3; clone_size: many; cdr3_aa: CAIMGDSGTNQETQYF; cdr3_nt: TGTGCCATCATGGGCGATAGCGGGACGAATCAAGAGACCCAGTACTTC
j_call: TRBJ1-5; d_call: .; v_call: TRBV30; clone_size: many; cdr3_aa: CAWSGRDLGNQPQHF; cdr3_nt: TGTGCCTGGAGCGGCCGGGACCTAGGGAATCAGCCCCAGCATTTT
j_call: TRBJ2-7; d_call: .; v_call: TRBV5-1; clone_size: many; cdr3_aa: CASRPDRSRYEQYF; cdr3_nt: TGCGCCAGCAGACCTGACAGGAGCCGCTACGAGCAGTACTTC
j_call: TRBJ1-6; d_call: TRBD1; v_call: TRBV20-1; clone_size: many; cdr3_aa: CSARDLPRGTGNNSPLHF; cdr3_nt: TGCAGTGCTAGAGATCTGCCTCGTGGGACAGGGAATAATTCACCCCTCCACTTT
j_call: TRBJ2-1; d_call: .; v_call: TRBV7-2; clone_size: many; cdr3_aa: CASSLQAVSSYNEQFF; cdr3_nt: TGTGCCAGCAGCTTGCAAGCGGTTAGCTCCTACAATGAGCAGTTCTTC
j_call: TRBJ2-7; d_call: .; v_call: TRBV12-3/TRBV12-4; clone_size: few; cdr3_aa: CASSDRRLEQYF; cdr3_nt: TGTGCCAGCAGCGACCGCCGGTTGGAGCAGTACTTC
j_call: TRBJ2-7; d_call: .; v_call: TRBV7-2; clone_size: many; cdr3_aa: CASSIGPAGEQYF; cdr3_nt: TGTGCCAGCAGCATCGGACCTGCTGGAGAGCAGTACTTC
j_call: TRBJ2-7; d_call: TRBD2; v_call: TRBV7-2; clone_size: many; cdr3_aa: CASSSLPLAGGMGSVEQYF; cdr3_nt: TGTGCCAGCAGCTCCTTACCCCTAGCGGGAGGGATGGGCTCTGTCGAGCAGTACTTC
j_call: TRBJ2-7; d_call: .; v_call: TRBV12-3/TRBV12-4; clone_size: many; cdr3_aa: CASSPLGRSNEQYF; cdr3_nt: TGTGCCAGCAGTCCCTTGGGGAGGTCCAACGAGCAGTACTTC
j_call: TRBJ2-7; d_call: .; v_call: TRBV20-1; clone_size: many; cdr3_aa: CSARVSYEQYF; cdr3_nt: TGCAGTGCTCGGGTCTCCTACGAGCAGTACTTC
j_call: TRBJ1-2; d_call: .; v_call: TRBV29-1; clone_size: many; cdr3_aa: CSDLDRKDYGYTF; cdr3_nt: TGCAGCGACTTAGACAGGAAAGACTATGGCTACACCTTC
j_call: TRBJ1-2; d_call: .; v_call: TRBV7-8; clone_size: many; cdr3_aa: CASSTDGGGYTF; cdr3_nt: TGTGCCAGCAGCACTGACGGGGGTGGCTACACCTTC
j_call: TRBJ2-3; d_call: TRBD2; v_call: TRBV6-1; clone_size: .; cdr3_aa: CASRAHPAGAGDTQYF; cdr3_nt: TGTGCCAGCAGGGCCCACCCGGCGGGAGCTGGGGATACGCAGTATTTT
j_call: TRBJ1-1; d_call: TRBD1; v_call: TRBV14; clone_size: many; cdr3_aa: CASSQDQWLQGRNTEAFF; cdr3_nt: TGTGCCAGCAGCCAAGATCAGTGGCTACAGGGGAGAAACACTGAAGCTTTCTTT
j_call: TRBJ1-5; d_call: .; v_call: TRBV6-1; clone_size: many; cdr3_aa: CASSEMTGNQPQHF; cdr3_nt: TGTGCCAGCAGTGAAATGACGGGTAATCAGCCCCAGCATTTT
j_call: TRBJ2-2; d_call: .; v_call: TRBV5-1; clone_size: few; cdr3_aa: CASSRILTGTGELFF; cdr3_nt: TGCGCCAGCAGCAGAATTCTCACTGGCACCGGGGAGCTGTTTTTT